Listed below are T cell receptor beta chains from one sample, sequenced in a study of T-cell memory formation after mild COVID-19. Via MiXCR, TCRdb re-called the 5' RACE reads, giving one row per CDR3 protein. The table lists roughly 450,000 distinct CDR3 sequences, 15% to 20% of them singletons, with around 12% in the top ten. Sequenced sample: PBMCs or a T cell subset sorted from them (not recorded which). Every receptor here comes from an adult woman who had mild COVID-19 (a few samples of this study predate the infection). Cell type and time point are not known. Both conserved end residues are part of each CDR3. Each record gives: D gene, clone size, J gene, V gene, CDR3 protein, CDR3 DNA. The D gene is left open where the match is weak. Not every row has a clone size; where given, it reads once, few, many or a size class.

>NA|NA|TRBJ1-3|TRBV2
CASSENRDRNTIYF
TGTGCCAGCAGTGAAAACCGGGACAGAAACACCATATATTTT
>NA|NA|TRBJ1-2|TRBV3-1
CASRDHLHNGYTF
TGTGCCAGCCGCGACCATCTTCATAATGGCTACACCTTC
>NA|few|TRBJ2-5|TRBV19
CASSISRLGEETQYF
TGTGCCAGTAGTATCTCAAGACTAGGGGAAGAGACCCAGTACTTC
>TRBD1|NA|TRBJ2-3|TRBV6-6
CASTVGQGDEYF
TGTGCCAGCACTGTGGGACAGGGAGACGAGTATTTT
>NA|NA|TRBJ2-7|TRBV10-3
CAISRESSYEQYF
TGTGCCATCTCCCGGGAATCCTCCTACGAGCAGTACTTC
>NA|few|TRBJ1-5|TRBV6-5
CASSPKGGQPQHF
TGTGCCAGCAGTCCCAAGGGGGGGCAGCCCCAGCATTTT
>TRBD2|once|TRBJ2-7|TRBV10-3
CAISEKTGGPYEQYF
TGTGCCATCAGTGAAAAAACGGGAGGGCCCTACGAGCAGTACTTC
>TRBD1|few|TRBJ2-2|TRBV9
CASSAPHRGFGDTGELFF
TGTGCCAGCAGCGCCCCCCACAGGGGTTTTGGAGACACCGGGGAGCTGTTTTTT
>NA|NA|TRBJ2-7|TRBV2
CASSGLVIYEQYF
TGTGCCAGCAGTGGCTTAGTTATCTACGAGCAGTACTTC
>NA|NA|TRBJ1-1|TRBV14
CASSQSPGDTEAFF
TGTGCCAGCAGCCAAAGCCCAGGGGACACTGAAGCTTTCTTT
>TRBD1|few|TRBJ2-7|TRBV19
CASMGQPSYEQYF
TGTGCCAGTATGGGACAGCCGTCCTACGAGCAGTACTTC
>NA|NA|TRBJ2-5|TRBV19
CASSRGYETQYF
TGTGCCAGTAGTAGAGGGTACGAGACCCAGTACTTC
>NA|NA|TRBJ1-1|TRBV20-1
CSAVPGHLFTEAFF
TGCAGTGCAGTACCGGGACATCTTTTTACTGAAGCTTTCTTT
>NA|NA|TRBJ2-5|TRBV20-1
CSARDRGETQYF
TGCAGTGCTAGAGACAGGGGAGAGACCCAGTACTTC
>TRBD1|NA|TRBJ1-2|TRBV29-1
CSVDPDRGNYGYTF
TGCAGCGTCGACCCGGACAGGGGAAACTATGGCTACACCTTC
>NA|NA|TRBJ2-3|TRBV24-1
CATMGTFSTDTQYF
TGTGCCACCATGGGGACTTTTTCCACAGATACGCAGTATTTT
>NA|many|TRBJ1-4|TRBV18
CASSYGAGREKLFF
TGTGCCAGCTCATATGGAGCGGGGCGGGAAAAACTGTTTTTT
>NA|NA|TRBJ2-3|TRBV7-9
CASSLTKSTDTQYF
TGTGCCAGCAGCTTAACCAAGAGCACAGATACGCAGTATTTT
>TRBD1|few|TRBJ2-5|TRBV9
CASNWGQEQETQHF
TGTGCCAGCAATTGGGGACAGGAACAAGAGACCCAGCACTTC
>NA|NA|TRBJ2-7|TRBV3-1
CASSQPGTHYEQYF
TGTGCCAGCAGCCAACCCGGGACCCACTACGAGCAGTACTTC
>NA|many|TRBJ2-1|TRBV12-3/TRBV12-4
CASSLGQGPYNEQFF
TGTGCCAGCAGTTTGGGTCAGGGCCCCTACAATGAGCAGTTCTTC
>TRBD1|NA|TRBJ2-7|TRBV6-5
CASSSSGTGYEQYF
TGTGCCAGCAGTTCCTCCGGGACAGGCTACGAGCAGTACTTC
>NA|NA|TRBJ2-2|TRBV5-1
CASSLKGWTGELFF
TGCGCCAGCAGCTTGAAGGGGTGGACCGGGGAGCTGTTTTTT
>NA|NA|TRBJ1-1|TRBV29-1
CSVRGTLNTEAFF
TGCAGCGTCCGTGGGACACTGAACACTGAAGCTTTCTTT
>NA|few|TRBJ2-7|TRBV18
CASSPQQSGEQYF
TGTGCCAGCTCACCCCAGCAGAGTGGCGAGCAGTACTTC
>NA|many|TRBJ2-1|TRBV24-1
CATSEGADYNEQFF
TGTGCCACCTCTGAGGGAGCGGACTACAATGAGCAGTTCTTC
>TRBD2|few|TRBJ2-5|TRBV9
CASSVGEGLTQYF
TGTGCCAGCAGCGTAGGGGAGGGGTTGACCCAGTACTTC
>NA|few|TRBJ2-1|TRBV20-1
CSARDPMANEQFF
TGCAGTGCTAGAGATCCGATGGCCAATGAGCAGTTCTTC
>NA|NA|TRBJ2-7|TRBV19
CASSISFEGIEQYF
TGTGCCAGTAGTATCTCTTTTGAGGGTATCGAGCAGTACTTC
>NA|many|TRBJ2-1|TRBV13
CASSFRGSSYNEQFF
TGTGCCAGCAGCTTCAGGGGAAGCTCCTACAATGAGCAGTTCTTC
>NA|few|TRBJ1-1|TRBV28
CAADSPEAFF
TGTGCCGCGGACAGCCCTGAAGCTTTCTTT
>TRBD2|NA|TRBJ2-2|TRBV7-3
CASAPLAGVTGELFF
TGTGCCAGCGCCCCACTAGCGGGAGTCACCGGGGAGCTGTTTTTT
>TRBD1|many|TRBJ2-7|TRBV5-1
CASSQMPGQGIYEQYF
TGCGCCAGCAGCCAAATGCCGGGACAGGGAATCTACGAGCAGTACTTC
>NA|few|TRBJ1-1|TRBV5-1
CASMSVLNTEAFF
TGCGCCAGCATGTCAGTTCTGAACACTGAAGCTTTCTTT
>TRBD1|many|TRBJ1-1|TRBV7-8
CASSLADRVTEAFF
TGTGCCAGCAGCTTAGCGGACAGGGTGACTGAAGCTTTCTTT
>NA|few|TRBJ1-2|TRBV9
CASSPAGGRSYGYTF
TGTGCCAGCAGCCCCGCGGGGGGGCGATCCTATGGCTACACCTTC
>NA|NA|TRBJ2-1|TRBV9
CASSVGNSPSYNEQFF
TGTGCCAGCAGCGTAGGTAATTCCCCATCCTACAATGAGCAGTTCTTC
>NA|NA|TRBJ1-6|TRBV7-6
CASSLWAGQGSPLHF
TGTGCCAGCAGCTTATGGGCAGGGCAAGGTTCACCCCTCCACTTT
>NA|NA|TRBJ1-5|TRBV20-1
CSAKGGRNQPQHF
TGCAGTGCTAAGGGGGGTCGCAATCAGCCCCAGCATTTT
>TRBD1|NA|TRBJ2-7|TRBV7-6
CASSPTLGTDSSYEQYF
TGTGCCAGCAGCCCCACCCTCGGGACAGACAGCTCCTACGAGCAGTACTTC